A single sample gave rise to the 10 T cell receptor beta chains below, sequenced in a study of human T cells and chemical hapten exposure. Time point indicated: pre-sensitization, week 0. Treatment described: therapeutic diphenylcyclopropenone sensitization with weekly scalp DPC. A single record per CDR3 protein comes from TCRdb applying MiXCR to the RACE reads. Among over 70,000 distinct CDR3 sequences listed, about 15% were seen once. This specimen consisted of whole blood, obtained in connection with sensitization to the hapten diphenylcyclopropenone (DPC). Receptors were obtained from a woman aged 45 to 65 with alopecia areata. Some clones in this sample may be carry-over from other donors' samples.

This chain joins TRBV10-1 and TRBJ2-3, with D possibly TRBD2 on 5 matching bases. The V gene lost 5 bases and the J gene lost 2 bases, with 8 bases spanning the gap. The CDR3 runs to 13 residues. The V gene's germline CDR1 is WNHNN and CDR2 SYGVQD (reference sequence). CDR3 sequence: CASSRGSTDTQYF. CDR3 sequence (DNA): TGCGCCAGCAGTCGGGGTTCCACAGATACGCAGTATTTT.

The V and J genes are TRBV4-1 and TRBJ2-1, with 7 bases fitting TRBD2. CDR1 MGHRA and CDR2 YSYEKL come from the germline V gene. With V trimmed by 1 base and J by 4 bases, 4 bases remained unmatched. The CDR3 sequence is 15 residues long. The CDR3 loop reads CASSQGPSGYNEQFF. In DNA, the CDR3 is TGCGCCAGCAGCCAAGGTCCTAGCGGATACAATGAGCAGTTCTTC.

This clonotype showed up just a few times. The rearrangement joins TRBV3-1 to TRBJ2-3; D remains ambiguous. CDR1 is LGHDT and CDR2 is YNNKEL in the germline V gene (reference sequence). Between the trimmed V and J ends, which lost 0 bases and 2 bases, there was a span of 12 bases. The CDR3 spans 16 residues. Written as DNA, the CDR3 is TGTGCCAGCAGCCAAGAGGGCTTCACCTACACAGATACGCAGTATTTT. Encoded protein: CASSQEGFTYTDTQYF.

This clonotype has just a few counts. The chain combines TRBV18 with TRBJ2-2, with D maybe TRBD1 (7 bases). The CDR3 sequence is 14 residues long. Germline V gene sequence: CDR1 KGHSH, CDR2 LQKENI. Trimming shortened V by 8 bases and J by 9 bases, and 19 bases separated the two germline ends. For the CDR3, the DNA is TGTGCCAGCGCGGGACAGAGGTCCGAGAGGGAGCTGTTTTTT. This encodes CASAGQRSERELFF.

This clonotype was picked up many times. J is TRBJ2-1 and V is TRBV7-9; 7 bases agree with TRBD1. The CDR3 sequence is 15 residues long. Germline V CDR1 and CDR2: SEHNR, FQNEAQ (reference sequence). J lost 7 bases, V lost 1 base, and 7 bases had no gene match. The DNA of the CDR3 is TGTGCCAGCAGCTTAGGGCAGGGGGAGAGGAATGAGCAGTTCTTC. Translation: CASSLGQGERNEQFF.

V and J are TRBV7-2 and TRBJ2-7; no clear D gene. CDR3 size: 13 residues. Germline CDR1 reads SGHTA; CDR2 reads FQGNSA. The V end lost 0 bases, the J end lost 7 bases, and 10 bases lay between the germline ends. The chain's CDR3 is CASSLAGSLEQYF. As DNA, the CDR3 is TGTGCCAGCAGCTTAGCGGGCAGTTTGGAGCAGTACTTC.

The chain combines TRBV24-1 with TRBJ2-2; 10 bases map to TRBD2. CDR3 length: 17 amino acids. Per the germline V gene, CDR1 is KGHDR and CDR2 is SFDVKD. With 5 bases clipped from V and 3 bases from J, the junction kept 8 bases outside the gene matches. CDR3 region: CATSGIGLADHTGELFF. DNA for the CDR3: TGTGCCACCAGTGGGATAGGACTAGCGGATCACACCGGGGAGCTGTTTTTT.

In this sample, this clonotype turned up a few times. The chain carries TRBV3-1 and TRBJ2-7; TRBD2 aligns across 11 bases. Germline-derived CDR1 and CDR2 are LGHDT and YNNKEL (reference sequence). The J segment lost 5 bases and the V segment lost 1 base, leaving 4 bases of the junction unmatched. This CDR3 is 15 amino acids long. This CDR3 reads CASSQGLAGRDEQYF. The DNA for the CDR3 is TGTGCCAGCAGCCAAGGACTAGCGGGAAGGGACGAGCAGTACTTC.

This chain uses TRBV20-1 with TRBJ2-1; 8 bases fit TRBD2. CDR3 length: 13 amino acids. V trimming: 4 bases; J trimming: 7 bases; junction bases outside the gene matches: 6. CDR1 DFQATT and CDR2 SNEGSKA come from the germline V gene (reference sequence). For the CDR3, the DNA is TGCAGTGCTACCGGCGCTAGCGGGAATGAGCAGTTCTTC. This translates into CSATGASGNEQFF.

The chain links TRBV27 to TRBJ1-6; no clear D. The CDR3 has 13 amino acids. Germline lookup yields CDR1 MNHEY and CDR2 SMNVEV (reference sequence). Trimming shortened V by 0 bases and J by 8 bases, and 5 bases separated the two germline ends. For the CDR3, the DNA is TGTGCCAGCAGTTTATCTAGGGATTCACCCCTCCACTTT. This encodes CASSLSRDSPLHF.